The clone carrying this T cell receptor (beta chain) was seen many times. The data originate from a study of molecular identifiers for immune sequencing clone quantification. Making the bulk TCR libraries relied on previously described methods and listed TCR primers. TCRdb ran MiXCR on the PCR reads and lists one entry per CDR3 protein. The profile shows approximately 680,000 distinct CDR3 sequences, about 25% of them singletons. The receptor comes from a human donor in good health. Some libraries in this study had Jurkat cell RNA spiked in. Sequences were obtained from naive CD8+ T cells from blood, with Jurkat cell RNA spiked in. Specified subset: FACS-sorted CD8+CD4-CCR7+CD45RA+ naive T cells.

CDR3 loop: CASSFSGGRTDTQYF. The CDR3 nucleotides read TGTGCCAGCAGCTTTAGCGGGGGACGCACAGATACGCAGTATTTT. The chain employs TRBV7-9 and TRBJ2-3; TRBD2 matches 9 bases. Looked up from germline, CDR1 is SEHNR and CDR2 is FQNEAQ (reference sequence). The CDR3 runs 15 residues. The ends lost 3 bases at V and 1 base at J; junction bases unmatched: 2.